A selection of T cell receptor beta chains follows, all from one sample in a study of shared clonotypes between healthy human individuals. Using immunoSEQ multiplex PCR, the repertoire was profiled, and TCRdb retains in-frame clones only, with some absent. The sample shows about 680,000 clones, about 90% of them seen only once. Material: naive CD8+ T cells sorted from blood. The receptor set was obtained from a man younger than 40 in good health. CDR3s include the opening cysteine and the closing phenylalanine or tryptophan. D genes are given only for firm matches. Not every row has a clone size; where given, it reads once, few, many or a size class.

clone_size	v_call	j_call	d_call	cdr3_aa	cdr3_nt
.	TRBV29-1	TRBJ2-1	.	CSVVSGESRYEQFF	TGCAGCGTTGTCTCGGGGGAGTCTCGTTATGAGCAGTTCTTC
.	TRBV29-1	TRBJ2-1	TRBD2	CSVDRTAGARNEQFF	TGCAGCGTTGATAGGACTGCGGGAGCTAGGAATGAGCAGTTCTTC
.	TRBV5-1	TRBJ1-2	.	CASSWDLPYGYTF	TGCGCCAGCAGCTGGGACCTTCCCTATGGCTACACCTTC
.	TRBV18	TRBJ2-7	.	CASSPPGATTYEQYF	TGTGCCAGCTCACCACCGGGGGCGACGACCTACGAGCAGTACTTC
.	TRBV10-3	TRBJ2-1	TRBD1	CAIGPGQGGYNEQFF	TGTGCCATCGGACCGGGACAGGGGGGCTACAATGAGCAGTTCTTC
.	TRBV29-1	TRBJ2-7	TRBD2	CSVELGWASGSYEQYF	TGCAGCGTTGAATTGGGTTGGGCTAGCGGGAGCTACGAGCAGTACTTC
.	TRBV5-1	TRBJ1-2	TRBD1	CASSPTETGIYGYTF	TGCGCCAGCAGCCCCACCGAGACAGGGATCTATGGCTACACCTTC
.	TRBV7-2	TRBJ1-1	.	CASSPPRGMNTEAFF	TGTGCCAGCAGCCCCCCCCGAGGGATGAACACTGAAGCCTTCTTT
.	TRBV28	TRBJ1-2	TRBD1	CASNRDRMVNYGYTF	TGTGCCAGCAACAGGGACAGGATGGTTAACTATGGCTACACCTTC
.	TRBV7-9	TRBJ1-4	TRBD1	CASSPPRDRGTNEKLFF	TGTGCCAGCAGCCCCCCCCGGGACAGGGGAACTAATGAAAAACTGTTTTTT
few	TRBV2	TRBJ2-7	TRBD1	CASSDWTGEADEQYF	TGTGCCAGCAGTGACTGGACAGGGGAGGCCGACGAGCAGTACTTC
.	TRBV6-6	TRBJ2-3	.	CASSYESGSTDTQYF	TGTGCCAGCAGTTACGAATCAGGGAGCACAGATACGCAGTATTTT
.	TRBV6-4	TRBJ2-7	.	CASRYRTREYF	TGTGCCAGCAGGTACAGAACTAGGGAGTACTTC
.	TRBV27	TRBJ2-7	.	CASSLVGPTYEQYF	TGTGCCAGCAGTTTAGTAGGGCCTACCTACGAGCAGTACTTC
.	TRBV29-1	TRBJ2-7	.	CSVEDPRKAYEQYF	TGCAGCGTTGAAGACCCACGGAAAGCCTACGAGCAGTACTTC
.	TRBV9	TRBJ2-1	.	CASSVDPSEQFF	TGTGCCAGCAGCGTAGATCCCAGCGAGCAGTTCTTC
.	TRBV7-6	TRBJ2-7	TRBD2	CASSGGLAGLHEQYF	TGTGCCAGCAGCGGTGGTTTAGCGGGATTGCACGAGCAGTACTTC
.	TRBV30	TRBJ2-7	.	CAWRRLKNEQYF	TGTGCCTGGAGGAGGTTGAAGAACGAGCAGTACTTC
.	TRBV4-3	TRBJ2-3	.	CASSQGESPTDTQYF	TGCGCCAGCAGCCAAGGAGAGAGTCCCACAGATACGCAGTATTTT
.	TRBV4-3	TRBJ2-2	.	CASSQDGDKFAGELFF	TGCGCCAGCAGCCAAGATGGGGACAAGTTTGCCGGGGAGCTGTTTTTT
.	TRBV19	TRBJ2-1	TRBD2	CASSIASGLADEQFF	TGTGCCAGTAGTATAGCTAGCGGGTTGGCGGATGAGCAGTTCTTC
.	TRBV2	TRBJ2-5	TRBD2	CASSEGLAGGALYQETQYF	TGTGCCAGCAGCGAAGGGTTAGCGGGAGGGGCCTTGTACCAAGAGACCCAGTACTTC
once	TRBV7-9	TRBJ2-1	.	CASSLDGREQFF	TGTGCCAGCAGCTTAGATGGAAGGGAGCAGTTCTTC
.	TRBV5-4	TRBJ2-5	TRBD2	CASSLAGGGTQETQYF	TGTGCCAGCAGCCTAGCGGGTGGGGGGACCCAAGAGACCCAGTACTTC
.	TRBV9	TRBJ2-7	.	CASSVGRRSYEQYF	TGTGCCAGCAGCGTAGGACGTCGCTCCTACGAGCAGTACTTC
once	TRBV29-1	TRBJ2-3	.	CSVEDLQGKTPDTQYF	TGCAGCGTTGAAGATCTTCAGGGGAAGACTCCAGATACGCAGTATTTT
.	TRBV28	TRBJ2-5	TRBD1	CATGQGQETQYF	TGTGCCACTGGACAGGGACAAGAGACCCAGTACTTC
.	TRBV28	TRBJ2-3	.	CASSPIGTSPDTQYF	TGTGCCAGCAGTCCTATTGGGACGTCCCCAGATACGCAGTATTTT
.	TRBV4-1	TRBJ2-7	TRBD2	CASSQQAGTSSYEQYF	TGCGCCAGCAGCCAACAGGCCGGGACTAGCTCCTACGAGCAGTACTTC
.	TRBV5-1	TRBJ2-3	.	CASSSTASPDTQYF	TGCGCCAGCAGCTCTACAGCTAGCCCAGATACGCAGTATTTT
.	TRBV7-6	TRBJ2-7	TRBD1	CASSRNKTGGTYEQYF	TGTGCCAGCAGCCGCAACAAGACAGGGGGTACCTACGAGCAGTACTTC
.	TRBV6-1	TRBJ1-1	.	CASIAGMNTEAFF	TGTGCCAGCATCGCCGGGATGAACACTGAAGCTTTCTTT
few	TRBV10-3	TRBJ2-1	.	CAINGDNEQFF	TGTGCCATCAACGGGGACAATGAGCAGTTCTTC
.	TRBV7-9	TRBJ1-4	.	CASSPWDPQGEKLFF	TGTGCCAGCAGCCCGTGGGACCCCCAAGGGGAAAAACTGTTTTTT
.	TRBV29-1	TRBJ1-1	TRBD1	CSVEGGTGVSTAEAFF	TGCAGCGTTGAAGGCGGGACAGGGGTATCGACCGCTGAAGCTTTCTTT
few	TRBV5-1	TRBJ2-3	.	CASWYEGTDTQYF	TGCGCCAGCTGGTACGAGGGCACAGATACGCAGTATTTT